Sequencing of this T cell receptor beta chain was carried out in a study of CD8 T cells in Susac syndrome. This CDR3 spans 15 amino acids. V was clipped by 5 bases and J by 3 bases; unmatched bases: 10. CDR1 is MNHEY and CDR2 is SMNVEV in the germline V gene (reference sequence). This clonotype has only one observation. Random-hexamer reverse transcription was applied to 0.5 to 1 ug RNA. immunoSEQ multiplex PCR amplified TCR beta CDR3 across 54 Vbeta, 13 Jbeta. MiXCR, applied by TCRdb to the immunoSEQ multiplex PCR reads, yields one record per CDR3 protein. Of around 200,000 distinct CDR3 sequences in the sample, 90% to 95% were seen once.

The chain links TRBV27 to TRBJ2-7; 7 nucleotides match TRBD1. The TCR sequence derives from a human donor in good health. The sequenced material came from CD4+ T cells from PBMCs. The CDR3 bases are TGTGCCAGCAGTCCCCATCTACAGGGGAACTACGAGCAGTACTTC. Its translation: CASSPHLQGNYEQYF.